Shown below are 11 T cell receptor beta chains from a single sample sequenced in a study of T-cell memory formation after mild COVID-19. MiXCR, run by TCRdb on the 5' RACE reads, gives a single entry per CDR3 protein. This repertoire shows hundreds of thousands of distinct CDR3 sequences, about a sixth found once; its top ten account for more than 10%. The sequenced sample was PBMCs or a T cell subset sorted from them (not recorded which). Every receptor here comes from an adult woman who had mild COVID-19 (a few samples of this study predate the infection). Cell type and time point are not known.

A few counts support this clonotype. The rearrangement joins TRBV2 to TRBJ1-2, with D perhaps matching TRBD1 (5 bases). The V end lost 2 bases, the J end lost 8 bases, and 12 bases lay between the germline ends. The CDR3 consists of 13 residues. Germline V lookup: CDR1 SNHLY, CDR2 FYNNEI. The CDR3 loop is CASSENGAGGYTF. The CDR3, as DNA: TGTGCCAGCAGTGAAAACGGGGCCGGGGGCTACACCTTC.

This clonotype was detected only a few times. The V and J genes are TRBV19 and TRBJ1-4; TRBD1 is a possible D gene (6 bases). The CDR3 runs 15 residues. Looked up from germline, CDR1 is LNHDA and CDR2 is SQIVND (reference sequence). V was trimmed by 8 bases and J by 0 bases, leaving 13 bases between them. The CDR3 sequence is CASHRGTATNEKLFF. Written as DNA, the CDR3 is TGTGCCAGTCATAGGGGGACCGCAACTAATGAAAAACTGTTTTTT.

This clonotype has a handful of counts. CDR3 nucleotides: TGTGCCAGCAGTACGGGACCCACGAACACCGGGGAGCTGTTTTTT. It translates to CASSTGPTNTGELFF. The chain employs TRBV6-5 and TRBJ2-2; D may match TRBD1 or TRBD2 (5 bases each). The CDR3 contains 15 residues. Trimming removed 5 bases at V and 0 bases at J, with 10 bases between. Germline CDR1 is MNHEY and CDR2 is SVGAGI.

This clonotype occurred many times. The V and J genes are TRBV9 and TRBJ2-5; D remains unclear. The V and J ends lost 0 bases and 0 bases respectively, with 9 bases between them. The CDR3 is 15 residues long. CDR1 SGDLS and CDR2 YYNGEE come from the germline V gene. DNA for the CDR3: TGTGCCAGCAGCGTAGGGACCATGTACCAAGAGACCCAGTACTTC. Protein: CASSVGTMYQETQYF.

The CDR3 loop reads CASSVDWFNQPQHF. DNA for the CDR3: TGTGCCAGCAGCGTAGACTGGTTCAATCAGCCCCAGCATTTT. The genes are TRBV9 and TRBJ1-5; D uncertain. Germline CDR1 reads SGDLS; CDR2 reads YYNGEE. This CDR3 is 14 amino acids long. Deletions cut 0 bases from V and 3 bases from J, with 7 bases between.

In this sample, this clonotype turned up many times. The chain carries TRBV7-2 and TRBJ2-1; tentatively, D is TRBD1 (7 bases). The germline gives CDR1 SGHTA, CDR2 FQGNSA. V was pared by 7 bases and J by 4 bases, with 17 bases between. The CDR3 sequence is 15 residues long. DNA for the CDR3: TGTGCCAGCACCTACGGAGGGGGCGGGTACAATGAGCAGTTCTTC. Its protein is CASTYGGGGYNEQFF.

In this sample, this clonotype turned up a few times. This chain connects TRBV9 to TRBJ2-7; a weak D match, TRBD2 (6 bases). V gave up 3 bases and J gave up 3 bases, with 19 bases separating them. The CDR3 extends over 16 amino acids. Germline V CDR1 and CDR2: SGDLS, YYNGEE. Written as DNA, the CDR3 is TGTGCCAGCAGCGAAGGAGGGAACCTCGGCCACTACGAGCAGTACTTC. Translating gives CASSEGGNLGHYEQYF.

Only a few counts were recorded for this clonotype. The chain's CDR3 is CASSDRDGREKLFF. Written as DNA, the CDR3 is TGTGCCAGCAGCGACCGGGACGGGAGGGAAAAACTGTTTTTT. This chain connects TRBV7-2 to TRBJ1-4, with D maybe TRBD1 (5 bases). The CDR3 runs to 14 residues. The V gene lost 5 bases and the J gene lost 8 bases, with 15 bases spanning the gap. Germline lookup yields CDR1 SGHTA and CDR2 FQGNSA.

The chain recombines TRBV5-5 with TRBJ2-7; D tentatively reads TRBD1 or TRBD2 (6 bases each). The CDR3 loop spans 15 amino acids. The V end was cut by 1 base, the J end by 7 bases, with 18 bases between. CDR1 and CDR2 (germline): SGHKS, YYEKEE (reference sequence). The CDR3 reads CASSLQGTPTEEQYF. The CDR3 nucleotides read TGTGCCAGCAGCTTGCAGGGGACTCCCACAGAGGAGCAGTACTTC.

In DNA form, the CDR3 reads TGTGCCAGCAGTGACTCGAATCCGCCCCTCGGGGGTGAGCAGTTCTTC. Translation gives CASSDSNPPLGGEQFF. This chain joins TRBV6-4 and TRBJ2-1; perhaps TRBD2 as D (6 bases). V was cut by 0 bases and J by 9 bases, with 18 bases left in between. CDR1 is MRHNA and CDR2 is SNTAGT in the germline V gene. This CDR3 spans 16 amino acids.

This rearrangement joins TRBV3-1 to TRBJ1-5, with 9 bases identical to TRBD1. The CDR3 spans 15 residues. Unmatched junction bases numbered 4, after V lost 5 bases and J lost 2 bases. Germline loops: CDR1 LGHDT, CDR2 YNNKEL (reference sequence). Here the CDR3 DNA reads TGTGCCAGCAGCGTACAGGGGGCTGGCAATCAGCCCCAGCATTTT. Encoded protein: CASSVQGAGNQPQHF.